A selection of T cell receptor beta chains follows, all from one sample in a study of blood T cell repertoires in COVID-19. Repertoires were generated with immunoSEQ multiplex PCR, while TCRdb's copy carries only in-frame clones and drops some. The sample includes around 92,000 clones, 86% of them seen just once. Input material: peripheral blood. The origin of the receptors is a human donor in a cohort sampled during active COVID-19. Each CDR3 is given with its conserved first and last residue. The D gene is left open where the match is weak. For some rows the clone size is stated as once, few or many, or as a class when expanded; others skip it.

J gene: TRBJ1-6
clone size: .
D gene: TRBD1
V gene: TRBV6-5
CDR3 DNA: TGTGCCAGCGCAGCCTTGGACAGGGATAATTCACCCCTCCACTTT
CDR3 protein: CASAALDRDNSPLHF

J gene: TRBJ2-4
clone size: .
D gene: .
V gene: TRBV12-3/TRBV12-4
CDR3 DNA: TGTGCCAGCAGTTTGGGGGGGCCAAACATTCAGTACTTC
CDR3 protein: CASSLGGPNIQYF

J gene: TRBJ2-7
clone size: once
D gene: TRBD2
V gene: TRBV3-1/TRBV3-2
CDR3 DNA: TGTGCCAGCAGCCCTAGCGGGGGAACCTACGAGCAGTACTTC
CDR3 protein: CASSPSGGTYEQYF

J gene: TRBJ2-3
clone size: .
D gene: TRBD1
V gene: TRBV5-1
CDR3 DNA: TGCGCCAGCAGCTTGGACCGACAGGGGGATACAGATACGCAGTATTTT
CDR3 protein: CASSLDRQGDTDTQYF

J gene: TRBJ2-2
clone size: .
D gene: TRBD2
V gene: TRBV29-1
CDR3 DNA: TGCAGCGTTGCCCAGGGAGGGGCCGGGGAGCTGTTTTTT
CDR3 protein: CSVAQGGAGELFF

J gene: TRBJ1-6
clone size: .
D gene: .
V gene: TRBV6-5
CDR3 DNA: TGTGCCAGCAGTCTTTGGGCCAGGCCCCTCCACTTT
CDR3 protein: CASSLWARPLHF

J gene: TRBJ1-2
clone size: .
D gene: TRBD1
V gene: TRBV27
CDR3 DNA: TGTGCCAGCAGTTTCGGGACAGCGCTGAACTATGGCTACACCTTC
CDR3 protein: CASSFGTALNYGYTF

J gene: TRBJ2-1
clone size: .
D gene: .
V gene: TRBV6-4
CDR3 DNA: TGTGCCAGCAGTGACGGGGGCGGGCCTGGGGATGAGCAGTTCTTC
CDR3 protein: CASSDGGGPGDEQFF

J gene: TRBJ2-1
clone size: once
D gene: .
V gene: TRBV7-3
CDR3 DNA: TGTGCCAGTAGCTTGTTCGGGAGTGCCAACAATGAGCAGTTCTTC
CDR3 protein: CASSLFGSANNEQFF

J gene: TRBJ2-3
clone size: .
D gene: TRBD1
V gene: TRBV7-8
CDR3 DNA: TGTGCCAGCAGCTTTGGACAGGGGGCTGATACGCAGTATTTT
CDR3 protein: CASSFGQGADTQYF

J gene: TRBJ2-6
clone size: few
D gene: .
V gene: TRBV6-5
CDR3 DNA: TGTGCCAGCAGTTACTTTGGAGGGGGGGCCAACGTCCTGACTTTC
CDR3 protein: CASSYFGGGANVLTF

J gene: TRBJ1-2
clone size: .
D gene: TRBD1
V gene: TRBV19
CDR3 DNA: TGTGCCAGTAGGCAACCGGGACAGAGCTATGGCTACACCTTC
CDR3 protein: CASRQPGQSYGYTF

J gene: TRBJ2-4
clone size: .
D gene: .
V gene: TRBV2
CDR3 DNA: TGTGCCAGCAGTCAAAACCTCCGGGACACTCCTTACTACTTC
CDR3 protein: CASSQNLRDTPYYF

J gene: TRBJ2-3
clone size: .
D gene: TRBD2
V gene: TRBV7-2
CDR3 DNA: TGTGCCAGCAGCTCGGGACTAGCGGGAGTTCCTACGCAGTATTTT
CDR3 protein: CASSSGLAGVPTQYF

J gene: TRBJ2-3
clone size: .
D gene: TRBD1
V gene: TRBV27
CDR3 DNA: TGTGCCAGCAGTTTAGGGACAGTCCCCACAGATACGCAGTATTTT
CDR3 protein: CASSLGTVPTDTQYF

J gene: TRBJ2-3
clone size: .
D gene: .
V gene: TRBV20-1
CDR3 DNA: TGCAGTGCTAGTCGACAAAACACAGATACGCAGTATTTT
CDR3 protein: CSASRQNTDTQYF

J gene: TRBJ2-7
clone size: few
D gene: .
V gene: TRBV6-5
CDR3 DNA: TGTGCCAGCAGCCTCAGAGGCGGCGAGCAGTACTTC
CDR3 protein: CASSLRGGEQYF

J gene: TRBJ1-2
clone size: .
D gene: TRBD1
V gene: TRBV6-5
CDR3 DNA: TGTGCCAGCAGGGGTAGGGGGCGAGGCTACACCTTC
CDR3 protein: CASRGRGRGYTF

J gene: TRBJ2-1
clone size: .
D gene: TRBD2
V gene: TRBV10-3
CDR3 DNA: TGTGCCATCAGTGGTGGCAGGGTTGAGCGGGGGGTAGACAATGAGCAGTTCTTC
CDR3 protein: CAISGGRVERGVDNEQFF

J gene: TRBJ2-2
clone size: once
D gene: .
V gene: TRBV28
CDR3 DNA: TGTGCCAGCAGTCCCGGGACTTCGGTTTACACCGGGGAGCTGTTTTTT
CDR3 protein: CASSPGTSVYTGELFF

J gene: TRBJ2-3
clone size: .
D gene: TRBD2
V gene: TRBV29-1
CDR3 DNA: TGCAGCGTCGGGAGGACGAGTAGCACAGATACGCAGTATTTT
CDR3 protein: CSVGRTSSTDTQYF

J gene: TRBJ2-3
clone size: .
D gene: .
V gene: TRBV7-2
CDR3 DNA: TGTGCCAGCAGCCCGATAAGCGGAAGCACAGATACGCAGTATTTT
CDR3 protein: CASSPISGSTDTQYF

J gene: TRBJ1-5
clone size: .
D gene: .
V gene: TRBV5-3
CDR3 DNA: TGTGCCAGAAGCTTGGGGGGGCCCAGCAATCAGCCCCAGCATTTT
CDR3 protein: CARSLGGPSNQPQHF

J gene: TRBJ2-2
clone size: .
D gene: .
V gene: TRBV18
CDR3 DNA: TGTGCCAGCTCATCCAGGGGCGACACCGGGGAGCTGTTTTTT
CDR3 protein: CASSSRGDTGELFF

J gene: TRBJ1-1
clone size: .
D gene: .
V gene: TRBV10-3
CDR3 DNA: TGTGCCATTTGTTCTACAGCGAACACTGAAGCTTTCTTT
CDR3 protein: CAICSTANTEAFF

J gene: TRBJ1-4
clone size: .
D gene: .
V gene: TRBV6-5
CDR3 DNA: TGTGCCAGCAGTTCCAACCCCGGCGGGAATGAAAAACTGTTTTTT
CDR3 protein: CASSSNPGGNEKLFF

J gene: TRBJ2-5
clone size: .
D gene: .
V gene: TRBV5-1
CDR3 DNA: TGCGCCAGCGGGGACTTTCAAGAGACCCAGTACTTC
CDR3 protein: CASGDFQETQYF

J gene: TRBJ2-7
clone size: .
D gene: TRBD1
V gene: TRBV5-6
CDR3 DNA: TGTGCCAGCAGTTTCCGGGACAGATACTACGAGCAGTACTTC
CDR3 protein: CASSFRDRYYEQYF

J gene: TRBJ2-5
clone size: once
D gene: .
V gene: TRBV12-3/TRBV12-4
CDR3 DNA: TGTGCCAGCAGTGGGGGGGGCGAAACCCAGTACTTC
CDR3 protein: CASSGGGETQYF

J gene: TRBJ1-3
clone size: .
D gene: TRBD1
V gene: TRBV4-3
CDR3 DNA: TGCGCCAGCAGCCAAGACAGGGGGCTCTCTGGAAACACCATATATTTT
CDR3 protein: CASSQDRGLSGNTIYF

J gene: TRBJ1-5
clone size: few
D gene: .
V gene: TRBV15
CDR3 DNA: TGTGCCACCAGCACGGGAAATCAGCCCCAGCATTTT
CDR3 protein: CATSTGNQPQHF

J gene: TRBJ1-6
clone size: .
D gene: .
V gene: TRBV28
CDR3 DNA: TGTGCCAGCTCGCAGAATAATTCACCCCTCCACTTT
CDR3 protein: CASSQNNSPLHF

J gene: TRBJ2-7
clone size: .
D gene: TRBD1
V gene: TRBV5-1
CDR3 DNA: TGCGCCAGCAGCCTACAGGGGGACGAGCAGTACTTC
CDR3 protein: CASSLQGDEQYF

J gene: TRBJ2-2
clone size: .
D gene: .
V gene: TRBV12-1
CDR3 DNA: TGTGCCAGGGACTTCAGCGGACCAAACACCGGGGAGCTGTTTTTT
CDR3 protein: CARDFSGPNTGELFF

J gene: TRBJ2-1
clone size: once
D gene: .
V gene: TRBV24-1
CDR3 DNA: TGTGCCACCAGTGACCCCACCCTTAGCGGATTTGGGGATGAGCAGTTCTTC
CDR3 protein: CATSDPTLSGFGDEQFF

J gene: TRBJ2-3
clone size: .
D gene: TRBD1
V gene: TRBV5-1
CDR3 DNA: TGCGCCAGCAGCTCACCAACGACAGGGATGGATACGCAGTATTTT
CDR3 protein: CASSSPTTGMDTQYF

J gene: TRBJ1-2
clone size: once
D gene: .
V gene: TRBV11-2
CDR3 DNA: TGTGCCAGCACCACGACCGGGGGATCGCTTAACTATGGCTACACCTTC
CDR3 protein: CASTTTGGSLNYGYTF

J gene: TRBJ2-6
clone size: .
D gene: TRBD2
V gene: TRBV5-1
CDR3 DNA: TGCGCCAGCAGCATACATGGGACTAGTGGGGCCAACGTCCTGACTTTC
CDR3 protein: CASSIHGTSGANVLTF

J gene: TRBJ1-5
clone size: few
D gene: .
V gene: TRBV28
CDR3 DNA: TGTGCCAGCAGTTTGGGGAGGGGGGTCAGGGGCAATCAGCCCCAGCATTTT
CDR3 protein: CASSLGRGVRGNQPQHF

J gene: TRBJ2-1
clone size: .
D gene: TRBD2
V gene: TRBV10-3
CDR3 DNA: TGTGCCATCAGTGAAGGCGGGAGTGGACTCTACAATGAGCAGTTCTTC
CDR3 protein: CAISEGGSGLYNEQFF

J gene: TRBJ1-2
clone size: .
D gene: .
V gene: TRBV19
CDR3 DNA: TGTGCCAGTAGTACCACAGGGAGCCCTAACTATGGCTACACCTTC
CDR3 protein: CASSTTGSPNYGYTF

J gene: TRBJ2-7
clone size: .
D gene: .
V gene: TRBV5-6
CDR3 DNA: TGTGCCAGCAGCTTGGCAGGGTGGGGCGAGCAGTACTTC
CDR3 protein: CASSLAGWGEQYF

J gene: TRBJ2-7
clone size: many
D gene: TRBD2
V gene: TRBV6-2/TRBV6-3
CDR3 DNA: TGTGCCAGCAGTTCTCCTAGCGGGAGGGCCGAGCAGTACTTC
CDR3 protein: CASSSPSGRAEQYF

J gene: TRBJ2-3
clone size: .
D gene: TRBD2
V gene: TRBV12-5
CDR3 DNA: TGTGCTAGTGGGCACGGACTAGGAAGCACAGATACGCAGTATTTT
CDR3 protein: CASGHGLGSTDTQYF

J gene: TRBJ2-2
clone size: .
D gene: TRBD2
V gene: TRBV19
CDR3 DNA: TGTGCCAGTGCGACCCGACAGCGGGACGGGGAGCTGTTTTTT
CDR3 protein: CASATRQRDGELFF

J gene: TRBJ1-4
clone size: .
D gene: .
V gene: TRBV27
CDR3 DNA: TGTGCCAGCAGCCCCCGGGGAGCCCCAGGAAAACTGTTTTTT
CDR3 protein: CASSPRGAPGKLFF

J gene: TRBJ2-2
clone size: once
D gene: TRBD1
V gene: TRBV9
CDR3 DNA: TGTGCCAGCAGCGATGTCGACAGGGGCGGGGAGCTGTTTTTT
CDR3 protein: CASSDVDRGGELFF

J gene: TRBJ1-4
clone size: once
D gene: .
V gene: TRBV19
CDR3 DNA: TGTGCCAGTAGTACCAGACTCACCGCAACTAATGAAAAACTGTTTTTT
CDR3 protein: CASSTRLTATNEKLFF

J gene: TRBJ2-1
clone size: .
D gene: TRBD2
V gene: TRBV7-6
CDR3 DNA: TGTGCCAGCAGCTCCTCCGGGACTAGCCCTAACAATGAGCAGTTCTTC
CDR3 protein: CASSSSGTSPNNEQFF

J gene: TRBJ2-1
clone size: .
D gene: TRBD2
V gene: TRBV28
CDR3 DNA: TGTGCCAGCAGTTCCCCGGCAGCGGGAGCAACCAATGAGCAGTTCTTC
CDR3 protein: CASSSPAAGATNEQFF

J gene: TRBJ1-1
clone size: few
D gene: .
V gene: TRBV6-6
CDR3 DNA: TGTGCCAGCAGTTACTCAGCGGAAGATGAAGCTTTCTTT
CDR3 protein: CASSYSAEDEAFF

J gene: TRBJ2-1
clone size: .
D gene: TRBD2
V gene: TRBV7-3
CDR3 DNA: TGTGCCAGCAGCTCTAGCGGGAGGAACAATGAGCAGTTCTTC
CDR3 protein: CASSSSGRNNEQFF

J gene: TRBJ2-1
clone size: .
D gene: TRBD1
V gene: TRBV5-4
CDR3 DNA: TGTGCCAGCAGCACGGGACAGGCCTATGAGCAGTTCTTC
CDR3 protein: CASSTGQAYEQFF

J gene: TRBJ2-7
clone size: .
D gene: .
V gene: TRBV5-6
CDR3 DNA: TGTGCCAGCAGCTCACTCTCCTACGAGCAGTACTTC
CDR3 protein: CASSSLSYEQYF

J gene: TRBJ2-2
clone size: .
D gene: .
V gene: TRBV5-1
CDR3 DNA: TGCGCCAGCAGCTTGGTGCTAGCCCAGAACACCGGGGAGCTGTTTTTT
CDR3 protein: CASSLVLAQNTGELFF

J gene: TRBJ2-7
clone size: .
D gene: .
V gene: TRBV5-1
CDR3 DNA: TGCGCCAGCAGCTTGGGGACAGAGTTCTACTTC
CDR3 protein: CASSLGTEFYF

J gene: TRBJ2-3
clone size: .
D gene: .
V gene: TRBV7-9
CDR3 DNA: TGTGCCAGCAGCGTAGAGCTGGATACGCAGTATTTT
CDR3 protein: CASSVELDTQYF

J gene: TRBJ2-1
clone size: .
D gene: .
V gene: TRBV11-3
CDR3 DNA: TGTGCCAGCAGCTTGGGGCGGGAGCAGTTCTTC
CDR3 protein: CASSLGREQFF

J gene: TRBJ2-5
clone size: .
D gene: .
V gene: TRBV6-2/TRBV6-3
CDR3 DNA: TGTGCCAGCAGTTTGACTAGTAGCAAGACCCAGTACTTC
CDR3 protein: CASSLTSSKTQYF

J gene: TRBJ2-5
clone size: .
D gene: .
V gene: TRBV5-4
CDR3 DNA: TGTGCCAGCAGCGGCCGGGACAACCAAGAGACCCAGTACTTC
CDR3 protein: CASSGRDNQETQYF